This T cell receptor beta chain was sequenced in a study of beta chain features in type 1 diabetes. Looking at the study overall: Healthy donors resembled patients in age, gender and cell yields. Study-wide results and caveats: Shorter TCRB CDR3s, moderately but significantly so, marked every one of the four CD4+ subsets in Type 1 diabetes patients. Among type 1 diabetes patients, VDJ junctions had fewer insertions and more deletions.

This clone has only a few counts. No antigen is known for it. Expressed TCRB transcripts were sequenced because the isolated RNA had all been reverse transcribed beforehand. Clones were sequenced by immunoSEQ multiplex PCR, and TCRdb holds only the in-frame ones, with some missing. Of about 900,000 clones in the sample, about a sixth were seen once. The CDR3 spans 15 residues. The V gene's germline CDR1 is SGHRS and CDR2 YFSETQ. J was trimmed by 2 bases and V by 1 base; bases with no gene match: 1. The specimen was naive CD4+ T cells from blood. The chain combines TRBV5-1 with TRBJ2-3; 10 nucleotides line up with TRBD2. The source of this sequence is a woman younger than 35 in good health. CDR3 sequence: CASSLSGRATDTQYF. CDR3 bases: TGCGCCAGCAGCTTGAGCGGGAGGGCCACAGATACGCAGTATTTT.